This T cell receptor beta chain was documented in a study of shared clonotypes between healthy human individuals. This clone was recorded a few times. The antigen is unknown. The germline V gene has CDR1 MNHEY and CDR2 SVGAGI. V lost 0 bases to trimming and J lost 1 base, with 7 bases between them. This CDR3 has 15 residues. General study points: Richness estimates generally favored naive over memory subsets.

CD45RA+ naive and CD45RA-negative memory subsets were separated from CD4+ cells. Per the study methods: There were no quality scores in the junction-only immunoSEQ sequences, so filtering differed. Profiling relied on immunoSEQ multiplex PCR, and the TCRdb table lists in-frame clones only, not all of them. That table is the source of V, J and clone size, and D and trimming were worked out from the DNA. The sample lists approximately 2.1 million clones; approximately 95% were seen once. The chain combines TRBV6-5 with TRBJ1-5; D not resolved. Sequences were obtained from naive CD4+ T cells from PBMCs. The subset: CD45RA+ positively selected. This clonotype originated in a young man in good health. Some clones in this sample may be carry-over from other donors' samples. The CDR3 DNA sequence: TGTGCCAGCAGTTACTCGATACAGAGCAATCAGCCCCAGCATTTT. Its translation is CASSYSIQSNQPQHF.